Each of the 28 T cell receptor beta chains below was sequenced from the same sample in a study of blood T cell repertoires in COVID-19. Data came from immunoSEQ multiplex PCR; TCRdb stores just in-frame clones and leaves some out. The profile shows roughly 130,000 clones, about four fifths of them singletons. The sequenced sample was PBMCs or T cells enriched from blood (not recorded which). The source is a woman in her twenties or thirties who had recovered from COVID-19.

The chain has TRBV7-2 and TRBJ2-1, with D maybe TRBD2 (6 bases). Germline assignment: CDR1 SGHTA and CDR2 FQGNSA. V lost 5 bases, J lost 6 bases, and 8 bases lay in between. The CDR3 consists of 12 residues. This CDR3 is CASSISGNEQFF. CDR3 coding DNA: TGTGCCAGCAGCATTAGCGGCAATGAGCAGTTCTTC.

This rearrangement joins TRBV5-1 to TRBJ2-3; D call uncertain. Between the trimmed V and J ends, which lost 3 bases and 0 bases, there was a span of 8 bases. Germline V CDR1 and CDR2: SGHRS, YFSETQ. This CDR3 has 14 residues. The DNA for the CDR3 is TGCGCCAGCAGCTCTTCAACTAGCACAGATACGCAGTATTTT. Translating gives CASSSSTSTDTQYF.

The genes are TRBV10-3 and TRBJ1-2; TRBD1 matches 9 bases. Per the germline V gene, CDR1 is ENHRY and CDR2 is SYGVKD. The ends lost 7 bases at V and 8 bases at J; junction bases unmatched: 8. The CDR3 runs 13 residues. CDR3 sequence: CAIMGQGGLGYTF. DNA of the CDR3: TGTGCCATCATGGGACAGGGTGGATTAGGCTACACCTTC.

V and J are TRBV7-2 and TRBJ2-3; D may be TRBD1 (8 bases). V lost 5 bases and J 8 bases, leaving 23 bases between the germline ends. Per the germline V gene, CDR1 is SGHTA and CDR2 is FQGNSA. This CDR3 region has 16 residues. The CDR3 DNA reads TGTGCCAGCAGCCGCGACTCCACAGGGGGGAGGGGTACGCAGTATTTT. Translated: CASSRDSTGGRGTQYF.

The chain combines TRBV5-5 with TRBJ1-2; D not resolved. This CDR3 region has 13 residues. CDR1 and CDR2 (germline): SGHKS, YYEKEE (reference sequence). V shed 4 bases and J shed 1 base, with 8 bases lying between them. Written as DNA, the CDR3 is TGTGCCAGCAGCCAACAGATTAACTATGGCTACACCTTC. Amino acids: CASSQQINYGYTF.

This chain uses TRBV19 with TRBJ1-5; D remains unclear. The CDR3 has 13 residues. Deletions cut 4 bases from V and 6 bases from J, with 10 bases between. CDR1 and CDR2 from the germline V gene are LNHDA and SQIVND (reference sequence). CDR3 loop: CASSTGLAQPQHF. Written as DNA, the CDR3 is TGTGCCAGTAGTACGGGGTTAGCTCAGCCCCAGCATTTT.

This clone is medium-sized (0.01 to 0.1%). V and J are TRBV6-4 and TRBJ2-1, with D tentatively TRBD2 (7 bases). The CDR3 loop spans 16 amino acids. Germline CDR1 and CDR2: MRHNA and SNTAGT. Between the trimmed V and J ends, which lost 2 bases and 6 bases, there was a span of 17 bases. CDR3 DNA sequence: TGTGCCAGCAGTGACACAGGGAGGGGGGTAGCCAATGAGCAGTTCTTC. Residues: CASSDTGRGVANEQFF.

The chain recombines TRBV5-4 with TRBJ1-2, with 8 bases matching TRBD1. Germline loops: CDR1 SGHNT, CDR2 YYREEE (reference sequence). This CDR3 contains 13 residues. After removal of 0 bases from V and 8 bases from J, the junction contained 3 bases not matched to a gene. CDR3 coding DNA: TGTGCCAGCAGCTTGGCAGGGGGCAAGGGCTACACCTTC. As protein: CASSLAGGKGYTF.

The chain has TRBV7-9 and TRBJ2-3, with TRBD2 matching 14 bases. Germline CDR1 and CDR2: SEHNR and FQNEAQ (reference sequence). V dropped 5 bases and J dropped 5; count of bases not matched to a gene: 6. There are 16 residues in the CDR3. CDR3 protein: CASSLGTSGRGDTQYF. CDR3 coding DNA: TGTGCCAGCAGCCTCGGGACTAGCGGGAGAGGAGATACGCAGTATTTT.

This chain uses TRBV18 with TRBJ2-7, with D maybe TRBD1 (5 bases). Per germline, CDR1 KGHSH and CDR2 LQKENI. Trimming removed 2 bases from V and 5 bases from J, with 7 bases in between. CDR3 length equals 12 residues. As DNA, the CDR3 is TGTGCCAGCTCACCAGGGGCAGACGAGCAGTACTTC. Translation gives CASSPGADEQYF.

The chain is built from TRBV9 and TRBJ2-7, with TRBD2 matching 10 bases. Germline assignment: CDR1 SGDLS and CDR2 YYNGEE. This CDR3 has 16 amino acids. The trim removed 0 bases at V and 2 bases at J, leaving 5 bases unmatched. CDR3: CASSVGASGRPYEQYF. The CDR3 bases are TGTGCCAGCAGCGTAGGAGCTAGCGGGAGACCCTACGAGCAGTACTTC.

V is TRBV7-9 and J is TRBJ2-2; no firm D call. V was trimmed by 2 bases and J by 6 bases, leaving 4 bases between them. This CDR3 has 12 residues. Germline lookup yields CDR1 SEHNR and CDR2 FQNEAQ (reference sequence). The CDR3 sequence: CASSLSAGELFF. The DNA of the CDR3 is TGTGCCAGCAGCTTATCGGCCGGGGAGCTGTTTTTT.

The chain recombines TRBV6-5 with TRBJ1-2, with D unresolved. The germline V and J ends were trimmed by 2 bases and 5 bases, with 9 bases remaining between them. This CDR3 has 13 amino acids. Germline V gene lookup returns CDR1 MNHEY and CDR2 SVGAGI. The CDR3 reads CASSYGTDYGYTF. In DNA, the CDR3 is TGTGCCAGCAGTTACGGCACAGATTATGGCTACACCTTC.

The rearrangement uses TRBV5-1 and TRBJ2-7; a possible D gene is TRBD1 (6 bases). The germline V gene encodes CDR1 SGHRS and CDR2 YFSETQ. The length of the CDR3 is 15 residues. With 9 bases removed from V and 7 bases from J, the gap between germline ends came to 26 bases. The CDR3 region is CATVTGRQGMGEQYF. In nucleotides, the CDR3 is TGCGCCACGGTCACCGGAAGGCAGGGGATGGGGGAGCAGTACTTC. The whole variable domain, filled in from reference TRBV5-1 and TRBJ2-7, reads KAGVTQTPRYLIKTRGQQVTLSCSPISGHRSVSWYQQTPGQGLQFLFEYFSETQRNKGNFPGRFSGRQFSNSRSEMNVSTLELGDSALYLCATVTGRQGMGEQYFGPGTRLTVT.

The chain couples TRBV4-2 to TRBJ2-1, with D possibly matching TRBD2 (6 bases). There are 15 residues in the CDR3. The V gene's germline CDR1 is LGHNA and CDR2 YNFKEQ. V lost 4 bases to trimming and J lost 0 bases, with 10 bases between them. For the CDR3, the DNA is TGTGCCAGCAGCCTCGGGGGTAGCTCCTACAATGAGCAGTTCTTC. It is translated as CASSLGGSSYNEQFF.

The CDR3 protein is CASSPLGGWGTEAFF. The DNA of the CDR3 is TGTGCCAGCAGCCCTTTGGGAGGTTGGGGCACTGAAGCTTTCTTT. The J gene is TRBJ1-1, the V gene TRBV9; D remains unclear. The length of the CDR3 is 15 residues. Germline assignment: CDR1 SGDLS and CDR2 YYNGEE. Between the trimmed V and J ends, which lost 4 bases and 4 bases, there was a span of 17 bases.

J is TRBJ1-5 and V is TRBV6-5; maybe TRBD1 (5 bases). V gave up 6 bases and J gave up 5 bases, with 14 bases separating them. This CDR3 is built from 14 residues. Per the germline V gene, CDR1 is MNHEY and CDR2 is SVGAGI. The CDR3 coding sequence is TGTGCCAGCAGCTCTCTGGCGGGGGATCAGCCCCAGCATTTT. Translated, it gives CASSSLAGDQPQHF.

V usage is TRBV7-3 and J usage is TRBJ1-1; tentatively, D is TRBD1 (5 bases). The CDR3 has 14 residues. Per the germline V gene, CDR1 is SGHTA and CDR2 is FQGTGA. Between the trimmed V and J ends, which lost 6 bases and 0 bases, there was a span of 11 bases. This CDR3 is CASSPGPLNTEAFF. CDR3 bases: TGTGCCAGCAGTCCAGGGCCTTTGAACACTGAAGCTTTCTTT.

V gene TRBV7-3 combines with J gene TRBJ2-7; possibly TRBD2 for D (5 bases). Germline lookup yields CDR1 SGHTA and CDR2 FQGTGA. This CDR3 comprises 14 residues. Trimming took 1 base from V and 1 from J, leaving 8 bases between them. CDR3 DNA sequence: TGTGCCAGCAGCTTAATTGGCGGGTCCTACGAGCAGTACTTC. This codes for CASSLIGGSYEQYF.

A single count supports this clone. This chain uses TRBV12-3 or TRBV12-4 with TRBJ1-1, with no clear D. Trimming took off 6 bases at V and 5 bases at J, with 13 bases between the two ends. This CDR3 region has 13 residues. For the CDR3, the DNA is TGTGCCAGCAGAGACCGGGAGAGGACTGAAGCTTTCTTT. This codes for CASRDRERTEAFF.

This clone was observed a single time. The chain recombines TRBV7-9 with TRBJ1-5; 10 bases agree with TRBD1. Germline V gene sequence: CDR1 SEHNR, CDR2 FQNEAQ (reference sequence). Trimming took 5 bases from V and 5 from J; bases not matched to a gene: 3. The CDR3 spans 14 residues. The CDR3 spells CASSTDRGDQPQHF. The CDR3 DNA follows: TGTGCCAGCAGCACGGACAGGGGGGATCAGCCCCAGCATTTT.

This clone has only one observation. This CDR3 is CASSRLAFLEGEQYF. The DNA for the CDR3 is TGTGCCAGCAGCCGACTAGCGTTCTTGGAGGGCGAGCAGTACTTC. The chain has TRBV6-5 and TRBJ2-7; TRBD2 matches at 8 bases. There are 15 residues in the CDR3. Germline CDR1 MNHEY, CDR2 SVGAGI. J gave up 6 bases and V 6 bases, and 13 bases lay outside the gene matches.

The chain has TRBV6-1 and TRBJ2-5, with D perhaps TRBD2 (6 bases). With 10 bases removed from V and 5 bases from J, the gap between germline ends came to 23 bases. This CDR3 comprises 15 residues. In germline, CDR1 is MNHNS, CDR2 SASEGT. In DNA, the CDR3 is TGTGCCACCTCCCCTCGGGAGCGCGGGGTGGAGACCCAGTACTTC. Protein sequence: CATSPRERGVETQYF.

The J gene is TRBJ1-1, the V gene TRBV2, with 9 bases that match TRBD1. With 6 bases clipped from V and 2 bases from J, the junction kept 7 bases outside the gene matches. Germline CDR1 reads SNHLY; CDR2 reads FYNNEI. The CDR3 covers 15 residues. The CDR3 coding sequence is TGTGCCAGCAGCCTTGGGACAGGGCGAAACACTGAAGCTTTCTTT. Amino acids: CASSLGTGRNTEAFF.

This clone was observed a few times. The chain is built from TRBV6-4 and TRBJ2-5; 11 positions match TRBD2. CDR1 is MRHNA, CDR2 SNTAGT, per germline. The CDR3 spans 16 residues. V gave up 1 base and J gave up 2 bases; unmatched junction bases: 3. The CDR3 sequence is CASSDFRLAGQETQYF. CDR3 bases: TGTGCCAGCAGTGACTTTCGACTAGCGGGACAAGAGACCCAGTACTTC.

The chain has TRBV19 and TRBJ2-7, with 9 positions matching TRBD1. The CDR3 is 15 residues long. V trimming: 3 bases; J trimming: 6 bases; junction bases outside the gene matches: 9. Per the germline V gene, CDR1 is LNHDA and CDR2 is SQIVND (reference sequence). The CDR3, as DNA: TGTGCCAGTAGTATCGCCGGGACAGGGCTTCTCGAGCAGTACTTC. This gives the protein CASSIAGTGLLEQYF.

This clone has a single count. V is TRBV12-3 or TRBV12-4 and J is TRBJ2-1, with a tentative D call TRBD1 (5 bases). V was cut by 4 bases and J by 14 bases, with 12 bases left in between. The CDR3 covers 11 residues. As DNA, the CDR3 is TGTGCCAGCAGTTACAGGACCTCCAAGTTCTTC. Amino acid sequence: CASSYRTSKFF.

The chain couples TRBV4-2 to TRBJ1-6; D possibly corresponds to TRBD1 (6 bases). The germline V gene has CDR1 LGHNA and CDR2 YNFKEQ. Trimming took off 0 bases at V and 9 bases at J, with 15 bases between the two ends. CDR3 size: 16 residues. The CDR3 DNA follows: TGTGCCAGCAGCCAAGATTGGGGTCAGGGGAGTTCACCCCTCCACTTT. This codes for CASSQDWGQGSSPLHF.